Each of the 9 T cell receptor beta chains below was sequenced from the same sample in a study of cytomegalovirus exposure and HLA in healthy donors. The PCR ran on 60 Vbeta and 13 Jbeta primers. Measured with immunoSEQ multiplex PCR; TCRdb has only the in-frame clones, and not every one. The sample records around 130,000 clones, around 70% being singletons. Specimen: PBMCs. The receptors stem from a man younger than 45 in good health and CMV-seronegative.

This clone has a single count. The chain recombines TRBV28 with TRBJ2-2, with TRBD1 matching over 10 bases. CDR3 length: 16 residues. The J segment lost 6 bases and the V segment lost 2 bases, leaving 6 bases of the junction unmatched. Germline V gene lookup returns CDR1 MDHEN and CDR2 SYDVKM. The CDR3 loop reads CASSLAPGTGAGELFF. The CDR3 DNA follows: TGTGCCAGCAGTTTAGCCCCCGGGACAGGGGCCGGGGAGCTGTTTTTT.

This clone was found a few times. This chain uses TRBV10-3 with TRBJ1-1; D is perhaps TRBD1 (6 bases). V lost 4 bases, J lost 2 bases, and 17 bases lay in between. Per germline, CDR1 ENHRY and CDR2 SYGVKD. The CDR3 consists of 16 residues. The CDR3 reads CAISGPSGQLNTEAFF. DNA for the CDR3: TGTGCCATCAGTGGACCGTCAGGACAGCTTAACACTGAAGCTTTCTTT.

The chain joins TRBV7-3 to TRBJ1-5; 7 nucleotides agree with TRBD1. CDR3 length: 15 amino acids. J lost 1 base, V lost 3 bases, and 3 bases had no gene match. CDR1 SGHTA and CDR2 FQGTGA come from the germline V gene. This CDR3 reads CASSFGTASNQPQHF. The CDR3 DNA reads as TGTGCCAGCAGCTTTGGGACAGCCAGCAATCAGCCCCAGCATTTT. The complete variable domain, with remaining parts taken from reference TRBV7-3 and TRBJ1-5, reads GAGVSQTPSNKVTEKGKYVELRCDPISGHTALYWYRQSLGQGPEFLIYFQGTGAADDSGLPNDRFFAVRPEGSVSTLKIQRTERGDSAVYLCASSFGTASNQPQHFGDGTRLSIL.

This chain links TRBV28 with TRBJ2-7, with 7 bases matching TRBD1. V was clipped by 4 bases and J by 4 bases; unmatched bases: 7. From germline, CDR1 is MDHEN and CDR2 SYDVKM. The CDR3 is 14 residues long. The CDR3 protein is CASSSQGSRYEQYF. As DNA, the CDR3 is TGTGCCAGCAGTTCACAGGGGAGCAGATACGAGCAGTACTTC.

V usage is TRBV28 and J usage is TRBJ2-7, with 7 bases that match TRBD1. With V trimmed by 5 bases and J by 0 bases, 4 bases remained unmatched. Germline V CDR1 and CDR2: MDHEN, SYDVKM. This CDR3 is 14 amino acids long. The CDR3 sequence is CASSPQGFSYEQYF. Here the CDR3 DNA reads TGTGCCAGCAGTCCACAGGGGTTCTCCTACGAGCAGTACTTC.

The CDR3 loop is CASSLLAGGYNEQFF. For the CDR3, the DNA is TGCGCCAGCAGCTTACTAGCGGGGGGATACAATGAGCAGTTCTTC. This chain connects TRBV5-1 to TRBJ2-1; 12 nucleotides match TRBD2. The V segment lost 2 bases and the J segment 4 bases; nucleotides outside the gene matches: 1. Germline V lookup: CDR1 SGHRS, CDR2 YFSETQ. This CDR3 region has 15 residues.

This clone was detected only a few times. The DNA of the CDR3 is TGTGCCAGCAGCTTGACAGGGGGCACTGAAGCTTTCTTT. Amino acids: CASSLTGGTEAFF. V is TRBV11-2 and J is TRBJ1-1; TRBD1 matches 9 bases. CDR1 SGHAT and CDR2 FQNNGV come from the germline V gene. This CDR3 comprises 13 residues. With 3 bases clipped from V and 4 bases from J, the junction kept 0 bases outside the gene matches.

This chain connects TRBV11-3 to TRBJ2-1; TRBD2 is a possible D gene (5 bases). The CDR3 runs to 15 residues. Germline V gene lookup returns CDR1 SGHNT and CDR2 YENEEA. The V gene lost 0 bases and the J gene lost 4 bases, with 10 bases spanning the gap. DNA for the CDR3: TGTGCCAGCAGCTTAGATCCCGGGGTGTACAATGAGCAGTTCTTC. Translation: CASSLDPGVYNEQFF.

This chain connects TRBV5-6 to TRBJ1-1; D ambiguous. Germline lookup yields CDR1 SGHDT and CDR2 YYEEEE. This CDR3 is 14 amino acids long. V was cut by 5 bases and J by 0 bases, with 11 bases left in between. The CDR3 here is CASRQRFMNTEAFF. CDR3 sequence (DNA): TGTGCCAGCAGGCAGAGGTTCATGAACACTGAAGCTTTCTTT. The whole variable domain, filled in from reference TRBV5-6 and TRBJ1-1, reads DAGVTQSPTHLIKTRGQQVTLRCSPKSGHDTVSWYQQALGQGPQFIFQYYEEEERQRGNFPDRFSGHQFPNYSSELNVNALLLGDSALYLCASRQRFMNTEAFFGQGTRLTVV.